Listed here are 2 T cell receptor beta chains from one sample, sequenced in a study of cytomegalovirus exposure and HLA in healthy donors. PCR amplification relied on 60 Vbeta primers (plus 13 Jbeta primers). The data were produced by immunoSEQ multiplex PCR, yet TCRdb's version contains in-frame clones alone and is incomplete. The table includes about 97,000 clones, around 85% detected once. Sequenced material: PBMCs. The receptors stem from a young man in good health and CMV-seronegative.

The gene calls are TRBV6-1 and TRBJ1-1; D may be TRBD1 (5 bases). The CDR3 length is 15 residues. V lost 8 bases to trimming and J lost 5 bases, with 21 bases between them. Germline V gene lookup returns CDR1 MNHNS and CDR2 SASEGT. The CDR3 reads CASLKEGQGRTEAFF. The CDR3 DNA follows: TGTGCCAGCCTCAAGGAGGGGCAGGGAAGGACTGAAGCTTTCTTT.

The chain joins TRBV5-4 to TRBJ2-7; 9 positions agree with TRBD1. Germline V gene data show CDR1 as SGHNT and CDR2 as YYREEE (reference sequence). Germline trimming cut 4 bases from V and 6 bases from J; bases unmatched to any gene: 8. The CDR3 runs 14 residues. CDR3 region: CASSHRDREGEQYF. Here the CDR3 DNA reads TGTGCCAGCAGCCACCGGGACAGGGAAGGCGAGCAGTACTTC.